The 21 T cell receptor beta chains in this list originate from one sample, sequenced in a study of blood T cell repertoires in COVID-19. Data came from immunoSEQ multiplex PCR; TCRdb stores just in-frame clones and leaves some out. Of 90,000 to 120,000 clones in the sample, more than 60% are singletons; the top ten hold around a fifth. The sequenced sample consisted of peripheral blood. Every receptor here comes from a man between 65 and 79 years old with active or convalescent COVID-19.

This chain uses TRBV30 with TRBJ2-5; D is perhaps TRBD1 (6 bases). The CDR3 is 12 amino acids. The V and J ends lost 3 bases and 4 bases respectively, with 9 bases between them. Germline V lookup: CDR1 GTSNPN, CDR2 SVGIG (reference sequence). Here the CDR3 DNA reads TGTGCCTGGAGACTACAGGGAGAGACCCAGTACTTC. This gives the protein CAWRLQGETQYF.

The chain carries TRBV6-5 and TRBJ1-2; D is undetermined. Per the germline V gene, CDR1 is MNHEY and CDR2 is SVGAGI. The CDR3 consists of 13 residues. Deletions cut 6 bases from V and 2 bases from J, with 10 bases between. The CDR3 sequence is CASRRELNYGYTF. The CDR3 DNA sequence: TGTGCCAGCAGAAGAGAGTTAAACTATGGCTACACCTTC.

This clone was observed a single time. The chain combines TRBV27 with TRBJ2-1; 7 nucleotides line up with TRBD1. The junction had 15 bases not matched to a gene; V was cut back by 5 bases and J by 11 bases. The CDR3 extends over 15 amino acids. The germline V gene has CDR1 MNHEY and CDR2 SMNVEV (reference sequence). The CDR3 bases are TGTGCCAGCAGTCCCCGACAGGGCGGCACGAAAAAGCAGTTCTTC. Protein product: CASSPRQGGTKKQFF.

The gene calls are TRBV6-6 and TRBJ1-3, with a possible D match to TRBD1 (5 bases). Trimming removed 6 bases from V and 0 bases from J, with 9 bases in between. CDR3 length: 14 residues. Germline V gene lookup returns CDR1 MNHNY and CDR2 SVGAGI (reference sequence). The CDR3 protein is CASSPTVSGNTIYF. The CDR3 coding sequence is TGTGCCAGCAGCCCGACAGTCTCTGGAAACACCATATATTTT.

Notes on this clone: Other nucleotide sequences from this sample produce the same CDR3. The V and J genes are TRBV29-1 and TRBJ2-7, with TRBD1 as a possible D gene (5 bases). Trimming took 3 bases from V and 3 from J, leaving 9 bases between them. The germline V gene has CDR1 SQVTM and CDR2 ANQGSEA. The CDR3 runs to 12 residues. CDR3 coding DNA: TGCAGCGTTGATAGGGGAAACTACGAGCAGTACTTC. This sequence encodes CSVDRGNYEQYF.

The chain links TRBV18 to TRBJ1-2, with D possibly TRBD1 on 6 matching bases. Trimming shortened V by 0 bases and J by 4 bases, and 12 bases separated the two germline ends. This CDR3 has 15 residues. The germline V gene encodes CDR1 KGHSH and CDR2 LQKENI. The CDR3 sequence: CASSPPSGETYGYTF. In DNA form, the CDR3 reads TGTGCCAGCTCACCACCGTCAGGGGAAACCTATGGCTACACCTTC.

The chain uses TRBV6-5 and TRBJ1-2; possibly TRBD1 for D (6 bases). CDR1 is MNHEY, CDR2 SVGAGI, per germline. The CDR3 contains 12 residues. Trimming removed 8 bases from V and 8 bases from J, with 15 bases in between. The CDR3 nucleotides read TGTGCCAGCGCGGTATCAGGGGCCGGCTACACCTTC. Its protein is CASAVSGAGYTF.

The chain recombines TRBV19 with TRBJ1-1, with D possibly matching TRBD1 (5 bases). Germline values: CDR1 LNHDA, CDR2 SQIVND (reference sequence). V dropped 6 bases and J dropped 0 bases, with 8 bases sitting between them. The CDR3 has 13 residues. The CDR3 is CASRSTVNTEAFF. For the CDR3, the DNA is TGTGCCAGTAGGTCGACAGTGAACACTGAAGCTTTCTTT.

This clone has only a few counts. This chain links TRBV6-1 with TRBJ1-5; D unresolved. Germline V gene data show CDR1 as MNHNS and CDR2 as SASEGT. The CDR3 spans 17 residues. The V end was cut by 4 bases, the J end by 2 bases, with 18 bases between. The CDR3 bases are TGTGCCAGCAGTGTGCAGGTGGGCCAGCGGGGCAATCAGCCCCAGCATTTT. Protein product: CASSVQVGQRGNQPQHF.

There are a few counts of this clone. The rearrangement joins TRBV7-9 to TRBJ1-1; tentatively, D is TRBD1 (6 bases). The CDR3 is 15 amino acids. V was shortened by 3 bases and J by 0 bases, with 11 bases between the two germline ends. Germline V CDR1 and CDR2: SEHNR, FQNEAQ (reference sequence). The CDR3 DNA reads TGTGCCAGCAGCTTTAAAGGACAGATGAACACTGAAGCTTTCTTT. Translation gives CASSFKGQMNTEAFF.

The rearrangement uses TRBV28 and TRBJ2-7, with 7 bases aligning to TRBD1. CDR3 size: 12 residues. Germline V CDR1 and CDR2: MDHEN, SYDVKM. The junction had 0 bases not matched to a gene; V was cut back by 5 bases and J by 2 bases. CDR3 loop: CASSDRAYEQYF. In DNA, the CDR3 is TGTGCCAGCAGTGACAGGGCCTACGAGCAGTACTTC.

Concerning this clone: The sample has other DNA sequences that encode this CDR3 too. The chain joins TRBV5-1 to TRBJ2-3, with 7 bases lining up with TRBD2. Germline V gene data show CDR1 as SGHRS and CDR2 as YFSETQ. V dropped 4 bases and J dropped 0; count of bases not matched to a gene: 5. This CDR3 spans 15 amino acids. The CDR3: CASSPSGVSTDTQYF. DNA for the CDR3: TGCGCCAGCAGCCCCAGCGGGGTTAGCACAGATACGCAGTATTTT.

The chain combines TRBV6-1 with TRBJ1-2; maybe TRBD1 (5 bases). Germline V gives CDR1 MNHNS, CDR2 SASEGT. The CDR3 covers 14 residues. Trimming stripped 2 bases from V and 7 bases from J, with 14 bases between. The CDR3 sequence is CASSESWGVGGYTF. For the CDR3, the DNA is TGTGCCAGCAGTGAATCTTGGGGGGTTGGTGGCTACACCTTC.

The chain recombines TRBV6-5 with TRBJ1-2; 9 bases map to TRBD1. With V trimmed by 8 bases and J by 2 bases, 9 bases remained unmatched. CDR3 size: 15 residues. Germline lookup yields CDR1 MNHEY and CDR2 SVGAGI. The CDR3 region has the DNA TGTGCCAGCTTTACGGCCGGGACAGGGAACTATGGCTACACCTTC. It encodes CASFTAGTGNYGYTF.

This clone was seen only a few times. The chain is built from TRBV7-9 and TRBJ1-2; D gene unclear. Germline lookup yields CDR1 SEHNR and CDR2 FQNEAQ (reference sequence). The V and J ends lost 5 bases and 4 bases respectively, with 17 bases between them. There are 15 residues in the CDR3. The CDR3 bases are TGTGCCAGCAGCCTCTTAACACCCGCGGGCTATGGCTACACCTTC. Its protein is CASSLLTPAGYGYTF.

The J gene is TRBJ2-6, the V gene TRBV2, with TRBD2 matching 9 bases. V gave up 5 bases and J gave up 0 bases; unmatched junction bases: 5. Germline loops: CDR1 SNHLY, CDR2 FYNNEI. The CDR3 sequence is 17 residues long. The CDR3 is CASSFLAGVSGANVLTF. DNA of the CDR3: TGTGCCAGCAGTTTCTTAGCGGGGGTCTCTGGGGCCAACGTCCTGACTTTC.

The chain recombines TRBV28 with TRBJ2-1, with TRBD1 matching 9 bases. V lost 3 bases and J lost 3; bases outside the gene matches: 18. The length of the CDR3 is 20 residues. The germline V gene has CDR1 MDHEN and CDR2 SYDVKM. The DNA of the CDR3 is TGTGCCAGCAGTTTGGAACAGGGGGCTACGACGGGAGCGTTCTACAATGAGCAGTTCTTC. It translates to CASSLEQGATTGAFYNEQFF. The full variable domain, completed using reference TRBV28 and TRBJ2-1, is DVKVTQSSRYLVKRTGEKVFLECVQDMDHENMFWYRQDPGLGLRLIYFSYDVKMKEKGDIPEGYSVSREKKERFSLILESASTNQTSMYLCASSLEQGATTGAFYNEQFFGPGTRLTVL.

The chain combines TRBV4-1 with TRBJ2-6, with unresolved D. There are 18 residues in the CDR3. The V and J ends lost 0 bases and 0 bases respectively, with 12 bases between them. CDR1 MGHRA and CDR2 YSYEKL come from the germline V gene. The CDR3, as DNA: TGCGCCAGCAGCCAAGATTCCGGTAAAAGCTCTGGGGCCAACGTCCTGACTTTC. It encodes CASSQDSGKSSGANVLTF.

With regard to this clone: Mismatch with germline at one junction end may stem from a read error. The chain recombines TRBV7-2 with TRBJ1-3, with D unclear. Germline values: CDR1 SGHTA, CDR2 FQGNSA. The CDR3 spans 12 residues. The CDR3, as DNA: TGTGCCAGCAGCTTTGGAGGAATCACCATATATTTT. Encoded protein: CASSFGGITIYF.

This sequence joins TRBV5-1 and TRBJ2-5, with a possible D match to TRBD2 (6 bases). Germline CDR1 SGHRS, CDR2 YFSETQ. The length of the CDR3 is 15 residues. V lost 4 bases to trimming and J lost 1 base, with 14 bases between them. The CDR3 DNA is TGCGCCAGCAGCCCCCAGGGAGGCTTCCAAGAGACCCAGTACTTC. It codes for CASSPQGGFQETQYF.

This clone was recorded only once. This chain joins TRBV7-2 and TRBJ2-5; D gene unclear. Germline CDR1 reads SGHTA; CDR2 reads FQGNSA. The CDR3 runs 14 residues. V was cut by 1 base and J by 2 bases, with 8 bases left in between. CDR3 amino acids: CASSLVAAQETQYF. CDR3 DNA: TGTGCCAGCAGCTTAGTGGCGGCTCAAGAGACCCAGTACTTC.